This T cell receptor (beta chain) was observed in a study of T cells in Graves' hyperthyroidism and ophthalmopathy (dated by TCRdb to the late 2010s). Regarding the complete study: Peripheral blood samples were taken at initial diagnosis, before any treatment was given. To identify TCR V-J signatures that set the groups apart, the researchers used a discovery cohort of 90 to 100 patients, made up of around 42 with Graves' ophthalmopathy and 57 with stable Graves' hyperthyroidism. Prospective prediction of ophthalmopathy was tested in an independent validation cohort of fewer than 20 hyperthyroidism patients and approximately 17 patients who later progressed to ophthalmopathy. For training and testing, the approximately 92 patients in the discovery cohort were randomly divided in a 7:3 ratio. The study also compared thyroid tissue and blood T-cell repertoires from more than five Graves' hyperthyroidism patients. After blood sampling, hyperthyroidism patients were treated with methimazole at a starting dose of 30 mg daily, and ophthalmopathy patients were treated with high-dose intravenous methylprednisolone. The paper describes TCR Vbeta CDR3 sequencing of about 140 peripheral blood samples, made up of 40 to 45 ophthalmopathy patients, around 78 hyperthyroidism patients and roughly 17 progressor patients. What the research found in general, with its limitations: Sample size was not statistically predetermined, and investigators were not blinded to group allocation. A 13 V-J signature model separated ophthalmopathy from stable hyperthyroidism, with approximately 87% sensitivity and roughly 81% specificity in cross-validation and 80%/75% in testing. During validation, the model predicted progression to ophthalmopathy a median of approximately six months ahead of onset, with approximately 70% sensitivity and almost 75% specificity. Most expanded thyroid clonotypes (frequency above 0.001) were also detected in blood, suggesting blood repertoires may reflect thyroid immune responses.

The TCR beta CDR3 regions were amplified from RNA transcripts. The first round of RT-PCR for the TCR CDR3 was performed with the HTBI primer set and the Qiagen OneStep RT-PCR kit. Libraries were constructed in a second round of multiplex PCR, after which size selection and purification were carried out. The libraries were sequenced on an Illumina HiSeq2000 using paired-end 100 bp reads. As for the original processing: SOAPnuke was used to process the raw data, throwing out any read that contained adapters or uncalled bases, had a mean Phred below 15, or lacked an exact constant-primer or identifier match. COPE v1.2.5 was used to merge the high-quality paired reads, and each unique nucleotide sequence was defined as a clonotype. MiTCR v1.1 was used to align the clonotypes against IMGT TRBV, TRBD and TRBJ reference segments. Only V-J combinations with frequency above 0.0001, covering roughly 99% of repertoires, were analysed. The TCS score was defined as F50 (clonal expansion) divided by E x V (chaos), with BLOSUM62-based TCRdist calculated between CDR3 peptides within each V-J. Welch's t-statistics and random forest reduced approximately 520 V-J features to 13, which were used in a naive Bayes classifier (R e1071). The Morisita-Horn index was used to measure how similar the thyroid and blood repertoires were. TCRdb trimmed public reads at Q25 via fastp, called clones via MiXCR and kept in-frame beta chains. Duplicate CDR3 protein sequences are folded into a single record with the most common DNA and genes. The V and J calls and clone size come from TCRdb's table, not from the authors' own analysis. The sample table holds hundreds of thousands of distinct CDR3 sequences, of which 30% to 40% were seen once. Together, the top ten hold less than 40% of the sample.

Notes on this clonotype: The target of this receptor is not known. No qualities accompany the bases; no much larger clone lies one base away.

From the germline V gene, CDR1 is SGHTA and CDR2 is FQGNSA. The CDR3 has 16 amino acids, counting the end cysteine and phenylalanine. The retained sequence is limited to the CDR3, 48 bases, with the frame set at the first base. V gives up 0 bases and J gives up 0 bases, and the segment between their germline ends measures 12 bases. Graves' hyperthyroidism was defined as stable when no progression to ophthalmopathy occurred over 18 months of follow-up. The hyperthyroidism patients were between 18 and 65 years old and newly diagnosed, with a disease duration of less than 2 months. Exclusion was applied to patients with uncontrolled infections, other autoimmune diseases, pregnancy or lactation. Clinical symptoms, serum thyroxine and TRAb, thyroid ultrasound, and orbital computed tomography formed the basis for the diagnoses. PBMCs were isolated from roughly 10 ml of fresh peripheral blood by Ficoll-Paque density gradient centrifugation. Total RNA was extracted with Trizol reagent, and quality was checked on an Agilent 2100 Bioanalyzer.

The source material was blood. The receptor's source is a woman between 40 and 55 years old with Graves' hyperthyroidism. The rearrangement joined TRBV7-2 to TRBJ2-7; the D gene may be TRBD1 or TRBD2, since each aligns over 5 bases. The encoded CDR3 is CASSLATGAGSYEQYF. At the DNA level, the sequence is TGTGCCAGCAGCTTAGCGACCGGGGCTGGCTCCTACGAGCAGTACTTC.